This T cell receptor beta chain emerged from a study of cytomegalovirus exposure and HLA in healthy donors (dated by TCRdb to the late 2010s). For the wider study: According to an earlier analysis of around 600 of the donors, some 180 million T cells yielded some 120 million unique TCR beta sequences and about 300 Gb of sequence data. Across 300 to 400 genotyped donors of the cohort, an average of about 200,000 unique TCR beta nucleotide sequences per donor were sequenced, and 15% to 20% of those sequences were non-productive. A later genetic analysis took genome-wide SNP genotypes for about 55% of the 666 donors and used that subset as a discovery cohort. To predict cytomegalovirus infection status, the study combined high-throughput TCR immunosequencing, statistical association of individual TCRs with disease status, and machine learning. The genetic ancestry cluster associated with self-reported Caucasian donors included 81% of the 350 to 500 genotyped donors. HLA typing included class I and class II loci at four-digit resolution. An early release covering 550 to 700 HLA-typed donors comprised 300 to 350 gigabases of sequencing data and some 79 million unique TCR sequences. The number of typed donors differed by locus: 629-630 for A, B, C, DRB1 and DQB1; 500 to 550 for DQA1; 606 for DPA1; and around 450 for DPB1. The study aimed to test whether signatures of past pathogen exposure could be identified by cataloging public T cell receptors. A later analysis re-examined previously published TCR beta repertoires from around 670 donors and added high-resolution HLA genotyping to investigate patterns of TCR occurrence. Donor age, sex, ethnicity and CMV serostatus were compiled together with the repertoire data. Several DR-DQ haplotypes were treated as single units for association and clustering because of strong linkage in the cohort. In an earlier analysis of 500 to 650 of the donors, high-throughput TCR beta sequencing was used to judge whether each TCR beta V gene segment behaved as functional or pseudogenic. In addition to the first cohort of 650 to 750 subjects, a separate validation cohort of 120 different subjects was used. Rather than drawing on any new phenotypic data, the later analysis identified candidate immune exposures from TCR beta sequences and the way those sequences occurred across donors. The study profiled the T cell repertoires of approximately 700 subjects by immunosequencing and related them to cytomegalovirus serostatus. Every discovery cohort repertoire had been produced on one sequencing platform.

What the work shows at the level of the full study, not this receptor alone: A few of the identified cytomegalovirus-associated TCR beta chains were confirmed in vitro to be specific for cytomegalovirus antigens. V-gene and J-gene trimming of TCR beta chains was associated with a missense DCLRE1C variant in a later genetic analysis, and the association was replicated in an independent cohort. Because counts were too low, seventeen rarely observed V segments, including chromosome 9 orphons, were left out of the earlier analysis of approximately 580 of the donors. Linkage disequilibrium might explain the correlated functional status among segregating V segments, but an unknown experimental factor could not be excluded. According to a later analysis, parvovirus B19, influenza, CMV and Epstein-Barr virus appeared linked to several top co-occurrence clusters. The study listed 164 TCR beta chains as associated with cytomegalovirus. The 87-base-pair reads could not distinguish some IMGT-functional V segments, including TRBV6-2 and TRBV6-3, so those segments were excluded. Broadly in line with IMGT annotations, most TCR beta V segments showed up in productive rearrangements about 87% or about 30% of the time in an earlier analysis of about 500 of the donors. The sequencing pipeline was judged likely to have produced a cluster of highly shared sequence variants as a technical artifact. Strong co-occurrence of HLA alleles, especially DR and DQ, made assigning TCR associations to individual alleles difficult. Specific HLA alleles were associated with over 15,000 TCR beta sequences at a false discovery rate of 0.05 in a later analysis. The cohort was sequenced for TCR beta chains only, and without alpha or paired-chain data the features that could be detected were limited. In a later genetic analysis, fewer N-insertions in productive TCRs were reported among donors in an Asian-associated ancestry cluster than the approximately 710-donor mean. Because HLA typing was missing for some donors at each locus, association tests included only the typed subset. The authors suggested that the approach could potentially be generalized to other disease states and immunological phenotypes. Cytomegalovirus status was reported to be diagnosed by the classifier with high specificity and sensitivity in both the original and validation cohorts. A later analysis found that TCR association rates varied across HLA loci, with DRB1 alleles showing the most associated TCRs and HLA-C alleles the fewest. A further reported finding was that TCR beta sequences accurately predicted the HLA-A and HLA-B alleles for most subjects in the first cohort. Across donors, most TCR sequences were observed very rarely, whereas some public TCRs were present in many individuals. The presence/absence analyses assumed that sequencing depth was roughly uniform across donors, and that assumption may not be true. According to a later analysis, most CMV-associated TCR beta chains appeared to be HLA-restricted, and the HLA associations seemed to be driven largely by CMV exposure. CMV serostatus was the only immune exposure information available for the cohort. Compared with equally common non-associated chains, HLA-associated TCR beta chains in a later analysis were more clonally expanded and had lower generation probabilities.

In total, approximately 690 healthy bone marrow donors made up the cohort. At the time of sampling, every cohort member was nominally healthy, though immune exposures that went unrecorded were likely present. The donor was CMV seronegative and was included in the group of over 300 seronegative cohort members. A peripheral blood sample was collected from each donor, and TCR beta sequencing was performed on peripheral blood mononuclear cells. The Qiagen DNeasy Blood Extraction Kit was used to extract genomic DNA from the blood cell samples. Including cysteine and phenylalanine, the CDR3 has 15 amino acids. Only CDR3 DNA is held: 45 bases, read in frame from base 1. Here V drops 5 bases and J drops 7 bases, and the junction holds 7 bases not matched to any gene. CDR1 and CDR2 (SGHTA, FQGTGA) derive from the germline V gene. For this clone: Its antigen is still unknown. Base-call qualities are not available, and no considerably larger clone is one nucleotide away.

The library relied on the immunoSEQ multiplex PCR assay. For the multiplex PCR, a mixture combining 60 forward primers for TCR Vbeta segments and 13 reverse primers for TCR Jbeta segments was used. A multiplex PCR assay on genomic DNA amplified the CDR3 region of rearranged TCR beta genes. The amplified TCR beta libraries were sequenced on the Illumina HiSeq System as 87-base-pair reads. In the paper's pipeline: Across the roughly 700 repertoires, a later analysis counted some 80 million unique TCR beta chains, roughly 11 million of which were shared by at least two donors. To remove PCR and sequencing errors, raw reads were error-corrected and collapsed into unique sequences using a nearest-neighbor algorithm that merged closely related sequences. CDR3 sequences were aligned to IMGT reference sequences to assign V, D and J gene segments. For a sequence to be retained, a match of at least six nucleotides to both a V gene segment and a J gene segment was required. Rearrangements were classified as productive when the CDR3 lacked stop codons and remained in frame with V and J, and all other rearrangements were classified as non-productive. CDR3 was defined by IMGT convention, running from the second conserved V-encoded cysteine to the conserved J-encoded phenylalanine. Sequences without an unambiguous match to a single V gene segment were excluded from the earlier analysis of 500 to 700 of the donors. In an earlier analysis of roughly 500 of the donors, V segments were called functional above 56.7% productive rearrangements and were called segregating when the between-donor standard deviation exceeded 5%. A statistical classification framework was built for diagnosing cytomegalovirus status from the catalog of TCR beta chain sequences. In a later analysis, V and J genes were assigned by comparing TCR nucleotide sequences against IMGT/GENE-DB human TR gene sequences. The TCRdist pipeline was used in a later analysis to assign CDR3 sequences and most-parsimonious VDJ recombination scenarios. In a later analysis, every TCR beta chain was defined by the combination of its CDR3 amino acid sequence and its V-gene family, and reads without a unique V-gene family were dropped. To address suspected cross-contamination and a sequencing artifact, a later analysis removed over 500 highly shared, low-generation-probability nucleotide sequences. In a later analysis, a clonal expansion index for each public chain was calculated from normalized within-repertoire ranks of inferred template counts. Generation probabilities in a later analysis came from a VDJ recombination model fitted to out-of-frame rearrangements, and those results were checked against IGoR. In a later analysis, TCR-TCR, TCR-HLA and TCR-CMV co-occurrence was scored with hypergeometric tests, and a repertoire-size bias correction was applied to TCR pairs. In a later analysis, false discovery rates were estimated by permuting HLA or CMV assignments 20 times. In a later analysis, co-occurring TCRs were grouped using DBSCAN, with TCRdist sequence similarity added in when clustering inside HLA-allele-positive subsets. For co-occurrence clustering, repertoires with fewer than 30,000 or more than 120,000 public chains were excluded, along with about five repertoires with anomalous nucleotide sharing. Entries here come from immuneACCESS through TCRdb and include only in-frame sequences with V and J called. Some clones fail to appear in such tables; in the studies checked, an unresolved V gene covers under half of the shortfall, and the cause of the remainder is unknown. The V and J calls and the clone size are those of that table, but D and trimming were determined from the DNA. This sample lists some 74,000 clones; around three quarters were detected once. Clones ranked in the top ten supply about 1.1% of the sample.

This TCR was sampled from a male donor in good health and CMV-seronegative. Sequencing was performed on PBMCs. This sequence uses TRBV7-3 and TRBJ2-1, with 11 junctional bases fitting TRBD2. The nucleotides are TGTGCCAGCAGCCAACTAGCGGGAGTCACAAATGAGCAGTTCTTC. The translation is CASSQLAGVTNEQFF.